The clone carrying this T cell receptor (beta chain) showed up many times. Its specificity is unknown. These data belong to a study of identical twins. Unique molecular identifiers were in the cDNA, with template-switch universal primer binding. One entry per CDR3 protein results from TCRdb running MiXCR on the 5' RACE reads. Of around 960,000 distinct CDR3 sequences listed, over 9% are singletons. Germline V gene lookup returns CDR1 LNHNV and CDR2 YYDKDF (reference sequence). This CDR3 has 13 amino acids. Trimming cost V 2 bases and J 7 bases, with 11 bases left between them. Overall study results and limits: The more abundant beta clonotypes in cord blood had fewer insertions, and memory repertoires did not show this. For out-of-frame beta sequences, excess twin sharing was weaker.

These records were also assigned to another study, of yellow fever vaccine responses in identical twins. This second study says: The T cell response to vaccination in identical twins was reportedly partly convergent and partly personalized.

Source material: PBMCs. The chain recombines TRBV15 with TRBJ1-2; D is undetermined. This receptor was identified in a woman aged 18-35 years in good health. CDR3 DNA sequence: TGTGCCACCAGCAGACATGGTTCGTCTGGCTACACCTTC. Encoded protein: CATSRHGSSGYTF.